The rows below give T cell receptor beta chains drawn from one sample of a study of blood T cell repertoires in COVID-19. This table comes from immunoSEQ multiplex PCR, and its TCRdb copy is limited to in-frame clones, with some not included. The sample has around 220,000 clones, 82% seen once. The specimen was peripheral blood. The origin of the receptors is a woman of 80 years or more with COVID-19, enrolled during active disease. Both conserved end residues are trimmed from each CDR3. D genes are given only for firm matches. Not every row has a clone size; where given, it reads once, few, many or a size class.

d_gene: TRBD2
abundance: -
j_gene: TRBJ2-1
v_gene: TRBV11-2
CDR3aa: ASSLDGVAGNEQF

d_gene: -
abundance: -
j_gene: TRBJ1-6
v_gene: TRBV20-1
CDR3aa: SATGNSPLH

d_gene: TRBD1
abundance: -
j_gene: TRBJ1-5
v_gene: TRBV5-1
CDR3aa: ASSPGTAGFNQPQH

d_gene: -
abundance: -
j_gene: TRBJ1-3
v_gene: TRBV6-1
CDR3aa: ASSEARVAGNTIY

d_gene: -
abundance: -
j_gene: TRBJ2-1
v_gene: TRBV6-6
CDR3aa: ASSRHNNEQF

d_gene: -
abundance: -
j_gene: TRBJ2-3
v_gene: TRBV7-2
CDR3aa: ASSLERASGRRARDTQY

d_gene: TRBD1
abundance: -
j_gene: TRBJ2-7
v_gene: TRBV7-8
CDR3aa: ASSSGQLSFAQY

d_gene: -
abundance: few
j_gene: TRBJ1-2
v_gene: TRBV21-1
CDR3aa: ASSKGNREGYT

d_gene: TRBD1
abundance: -
j_gene: TRBJ1-5
v_gene: TRBV7-2
CDR3aa: ASSSRTGGNQPQH

d_gene: TRBD2
abundance: once
j_gene: TRBJ2-3
v_gene: TRBV4-1
CDR3aa: ASSLRVGRGGGDTQY

d_gene: TRBD2
abundance: -
j_gene: TRBJ2-1
v_gene: TRBV7-9
CDR3aa: ASIVAGAYNEQF

d_gene: -
abundance: -
j_gene: TRBJ1-2
v_gene: TRBV5-1
CDR3aa: ASSLAGSVVFGYT

d_gene: TRBD1
abundance: -
j_gene: TRBJ1-2
v_gene: TRBV7-2
CDR3aa: ASSSRTGWGSGYT

d_gene: -
abundance: once
j_gene: TRBJ2-4
v_gene: TRBV4-2
CDR3aa: ASSQGGQQNIQY

d_gene: -
abundance: -
j_gene: TRBJ1-5
v_gene: TRBV18
CDR3aa: ASSPSEGGNQPQH

d_gene: -
abundance: few
j_gene: TRBJ2-2
v_gene: TRBV7-3
CDR3aa: ASSYGGTGELF

d_gene: -
abundance: -
j_gene: TRBJ1-2
v_gene: TRBV7-9
CDR3aa: ASSPAGTTSNYGYT

d_gene: TRBD2
abundance: -
j_gene: TRBJ2-3
v_gene: TRBV3-1/TRBV3-2
CDR3aa: ASSQGVAGGDTQY

d_gene: TRBD1
abundance: -
j_gene: TRBJ2-3
v_gene: TRBV5-6
CDR3aa: ASSLSGGENTQY

d_gene: TRBD1
abundance: -
j_gene: TRBJ1-2
v_gene: TRBV2
CDR3aa: ASSSMRQGTNYGYT

d_gene: TRBD1
abundance: -
j_gene: TRBJ2-7
v_gene: TRBV5-1
CDR3aa: ASSTLDRGRDEQY

d_gene: -
abundance: -
j_gene: TRBJ2-6
v_gene: TRBV28
CDR3aa: ASSPLTLKQGAGANVLT

d_gene: -
abundance: -
j_gene: TRBJ2-2
v_gene: TRBV7-2
CDR3aa: ASSWAARAANTGELF

d_gene: -
abundance: -
j_gene: TRBJ1-2
v_gene: TRBV24-1
CDR3aa: ATSAAGDT

d_gene: TRBD2
abundance: -
j_gene: TRBJ2-1
v_gene: TRBV14
CDR3aa: ASSHGLAGAVQF

d_gene: -
abundance: -
j_gene: TRBJ1-2
v_gene: TRBV9
CDR3aa: ASSVGDTGPVGYT

d_gene: TRBD1
abundance: -
j_gene: TRBJ2-3
v_gene: TRBV5-4
CDR3aa: ASMTGGARTDTQY

d_gene: -
abundance: -
j_gene: TRBJ1-2
v_gene: TRBV18
CDR3aa: ASSTGDYGYT